This TCR beta chain appears in the sequencing data of a study of T cells after yellow fever vaccination. Study as a whole: Low-cell-number fractions were prepared with SMART-Seq v4 Ultra Low Input.

Study findings and constraints: Researchers cautioned that FACS-sorted repertoires could harbor abundant clonotypes contaminating from the bulk population.

Using its own MiXCR run on the 5' RACE reads, TCRdb lists one record per CDR3 protein. This sample has hundreds of thousands of distinct CDR3 sequences, with around 4.9% found just once. This clonotype was found a few times. The antigen is undetermined. This clonotype originated in a man younger than 35 who received the YFV17D yellow fever vaccine. The source material was CD4+ T cells sorted from PBMCs, sampled on the day of the yellow fever booster vaccination.

Here the CDR3 DNA reads TGTGCCAGCAGCACCCTGACAGGGGGGTCCTATGGCTACACCTTC. Its translation is CASSTLTGGSYGYTF. The chain couples TRBV7-8 to TRBJ1-2, with 9 nucleotides matching TRBD1. The CDR3 contains 15 residues. Germline V gene data show CDR1 as SGHVS and CDR2 as FQNEAQ. With V trimmed by 5 bases and J by 4 bases, 8 bases remained unmatched.